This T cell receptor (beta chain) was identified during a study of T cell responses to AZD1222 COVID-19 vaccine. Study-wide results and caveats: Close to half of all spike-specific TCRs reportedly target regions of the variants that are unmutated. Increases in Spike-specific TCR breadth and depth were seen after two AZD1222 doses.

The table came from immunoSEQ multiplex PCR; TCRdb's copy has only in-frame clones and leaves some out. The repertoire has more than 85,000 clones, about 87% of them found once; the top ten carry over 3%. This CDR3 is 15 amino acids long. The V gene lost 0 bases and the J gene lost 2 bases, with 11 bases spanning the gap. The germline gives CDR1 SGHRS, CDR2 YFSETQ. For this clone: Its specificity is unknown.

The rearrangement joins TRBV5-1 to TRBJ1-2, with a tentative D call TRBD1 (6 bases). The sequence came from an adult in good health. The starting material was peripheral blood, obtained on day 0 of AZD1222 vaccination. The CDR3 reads CASSLVPTGNYGYTF. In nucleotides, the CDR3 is TGCGCCAGCAGCTTGGTACCCACAGGGAACTATGGCTACACCTTC.